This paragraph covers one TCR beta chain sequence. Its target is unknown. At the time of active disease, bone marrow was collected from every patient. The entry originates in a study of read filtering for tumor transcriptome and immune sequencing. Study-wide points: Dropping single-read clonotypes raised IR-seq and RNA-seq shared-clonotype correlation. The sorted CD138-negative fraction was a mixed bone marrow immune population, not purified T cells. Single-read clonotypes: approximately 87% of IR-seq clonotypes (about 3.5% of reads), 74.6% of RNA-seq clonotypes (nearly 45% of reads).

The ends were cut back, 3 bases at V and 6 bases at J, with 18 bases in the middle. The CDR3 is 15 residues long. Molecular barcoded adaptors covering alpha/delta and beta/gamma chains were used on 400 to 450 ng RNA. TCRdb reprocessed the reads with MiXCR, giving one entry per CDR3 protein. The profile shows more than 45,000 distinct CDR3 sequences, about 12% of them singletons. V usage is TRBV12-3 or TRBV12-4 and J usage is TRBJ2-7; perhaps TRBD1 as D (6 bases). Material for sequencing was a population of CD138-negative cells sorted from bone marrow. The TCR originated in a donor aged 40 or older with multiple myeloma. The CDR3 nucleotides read TGTGCCAGCAGTTTGTACAGGGATCCCTCAGCCGAGCAGTACTTC. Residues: CASSLYRDPSAEQYF.